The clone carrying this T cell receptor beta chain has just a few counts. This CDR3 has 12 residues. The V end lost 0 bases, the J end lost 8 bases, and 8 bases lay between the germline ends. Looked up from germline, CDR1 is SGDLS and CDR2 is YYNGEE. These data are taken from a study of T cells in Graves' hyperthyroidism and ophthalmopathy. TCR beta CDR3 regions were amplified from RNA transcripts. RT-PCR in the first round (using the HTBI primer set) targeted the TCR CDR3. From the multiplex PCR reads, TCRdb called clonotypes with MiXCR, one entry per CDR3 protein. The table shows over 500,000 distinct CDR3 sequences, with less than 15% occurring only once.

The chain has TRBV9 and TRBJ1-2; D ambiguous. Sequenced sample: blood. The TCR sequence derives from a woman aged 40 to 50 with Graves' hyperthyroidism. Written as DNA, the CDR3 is TGTGCCAGCAGCGTAGCTGAGGGAGGCTACACCTTC. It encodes CASSVAEGGYTF.